The 22 T cell receptor beta chains below all came from one sample that was sequenced in a study of shared clonotypes between healthy human individuals. Sequencing used immunoSEQ multiplex PCR; TCRdb keeps in-frame clones, though not all of them. Counted here are 2 million to 2.5 million clones, 93% occurring once; the ten biggest clones make up about 1.5%. CD45RO negativity and positive selection for CCR7 defined naive CD8 cells, a population that excluded terminally differentiated effector memory CD45RA+ cells. The sample taken for sequencing was naive CD8+ T cells from PBMCs. The source of these receptors is a man younger than 35 in good health. Some clones in this sample may be carry-over from other donors' samples.

The chain links TRBV7-3 to TRBJ2-1; D not resolved. CDR1 and CDR2 (germline): SGHTA, FQGTGA. Trimming removed 1 base at V and 0 bases at J, with 10 bases between. This CDR3 spans 16 amino acids. The CDR3 loop is CASSLKGGSSYNEQFF. As DNA, the CDR3 is TGTGCCAGCAGCTTAAAAGGCGGAAGCTCCTACAATGAGCAGTTCTTC.

V usage is TRBV28 and J usage is TRBJ1-6; unclear D gene. Looked up from germline, CDR1 is MDHEN and CDR2 is SYDVKM. The CDR3 has 16 amino acids. The ends were cut back, 5 bases at V and 10 bases at J, with 21 bases in the middle. The CDR3 loop is CASSPPTVSSESPLHF. In nucleotides, the CDR3 is TGTGCCAGCAGTCCCCCTACGGTTAGTTCCGAATCACCCCTCCACTTT. The full variable domain, in which reference TRBV28 and TRBJ1-6 provide the parts outside the CDR3, is DVKVTQSSRYLVKRTGEKVFLECVQDMDHENMFWYRQDPGLGLRLIYFSYDVKMKEKGDIPEGYSVSREKKERFSLILESASTNQTSMYLCASSPPTVSSESPLHFGNGTRLTVT.

This sequence joins TRBV7-9 and TRBJ1-1, with D possibly TRBD1 on 6 matching bases. Between the trimmed V and J ends, which lost 3 bases and 1 base, there was a span of 21 bases. The CDR3 loop spans 18 amino acids. Germline loops: CDR1 SEHNR, CDR2 FQNEAQ (reference sequence). The DNA of the CDR3 is TGTGCCAGCAGCTTCGGGAGCGGAACAGGGCTGGGGAACACTGAAGCTTTCTTT. Its protein is CASSFGSGTGLGNTEAFF.

Only a few counts were recorded for this clone. Within the sample, other DNA sequences also encode this same CDR3. This sequence joins TRBV27 and TRBJ2-7; no definite D call. The CDR3 runs to 12 residues. V dropped 4 bases and J dropped 0 bases, with 4 bases sitting between them. Looked up from germline, CDR1 is MNHEY and CDR2 is SMNVEV (reference sequence). The CDR3 reads CASSSSSYEQYF. CDR3 DNA sequence: TGTGCCAGCAGTTCTAGCTCCTACGAGCAGTACTTC.

V usage is TRBV9 and J usage is TRBJ2-7; the match to TRBD2 covers 7 bases. The J segment lost 2 bases and the V segment lost 10 bases, leaving 21 bases of the junction unmatched. CDR3 size: 17 residues. Germline CDR1 and CDR2: SGDLS and YYNGEE. Written as DNA, the CDR3 is TGTGCCTCCTCGGAGGGTTTGGGGAGCGGGATGACCTACGAGCAGTACTTC. Encoded protein: CASSEGLGSGMTYEQYF.

This clone occurred once. The chain couples TRBV6-6 to TRBJ2-7; 8 nucleotides line up with TRBD2. CDR1 MNHNY and CDR2 SVGAGI come from the germline V gene (reference sequence). V shed 2 bases, J shed 6 bases, and the junction held 6 bases outside the gene matches. The CDR3 has 14 amino acids. The CDR3 DNA sequence: TGTGCCAGCAGTTACCCGGGGGGGTCAGGCGAGCAGTACTTC. As protein: CASSYPGGSGEQYF.

V is TRBV28 and J is TRBJ1-2, with 9 bases fitting TRBD1. The CDR3 is 15 amino acids. The trim removed 5 bases at V and 1 base at J, leaving 5 bases unmatched. Germline CDR1 and CDR2: MDHEN and SYDVKM. CDR3 region: CASSPRTGVNYGYTF. CDR3 sequence (DNA): TGTGCCAGCAGTCCCCGGACAGGGGTTAACTATGGCTACACCTTC.

This chain connects TRBV7-3 to TRBJ2-7; 7 bases map to TRBD2. Germline V gene data show CDR1 as SGHTA and CDR2 as FQGTGA. Unmatched junction bases numbered 11, after V lost 5 bases and J lost 1 base. The CDR3 sequence is 16 residues long. In nucleotides, the CDR3 is TGTGCCAGCAGCCCCACTGAGCGGGGAGTTTCCTACGAGCAGTACTTC. Translating gives CASSPTERGVSYEQYF. Drawing the rest from reference TRBV7-3 and TRBJ2-7, the complete variable domain is GAGVSQTPSNKVTEKGKYVELRCDPISGHTALYWYRQSLGQGPEFLIYFQGTGAADDSGLPNDRFFAVRPEGSVSTLKIQRTERGDSAVYLCASSPTERGVSYEQYFGPGTRLTVT.

The chain links TRBV10-3 to TRBJ2-5; D is possibly TRBD1 or TRBD2 (5 bases each). This CDR3 comprises 16 residues. CDR1 is ENHRY and CDR2 is SYGVKD in the germline V gene. Deletions cut 0 bases from V and 5 bases from J, with 16 bases between. The CDR3 spells CAISESDLGVLETQYF. In DNA, the CDR3 is TGTGCCATCAGTGAGTCTGATTTGGGGGTATTGGAGACCCAGTACTTC.

This rearrangement joins TRBV7-8 to TRBJ2-1, with a tentative D call TRBD2 (6 bases). This CDR3 spans 16 amino acids. The V end was cut by 5 bases, the J end by 8 bases, with 22 bases between. Germline CDR1 is SGHVS and CDR2 is FQNEAQ. CDR3 sequence: CASSPTRDLALDEQFF. The CDR3 bases are TGTGCCAGCAGCCCGACGCGGGACCTAGCGTTGGATGAGCAGTTCTTC.

This clone appeared a single time. The genes are TRBV9 and TRBJ2-5, with unresolved D. The CDR3 length is 12 residues. Between the trimmed V and J ends, which lost 4 bases and 0 bases, there was a span of 4 bases. Germline-derived CDR1 and CDR2 are SGDLS and YYNGEE. For the CDR3, the DNA is TGTGCCAGCAGCAGAAACCAAGAGACCCAGTACTTC. This gives the protein CASSRNQETQYF.

The genes are TRBV4-1 and TRBJ1-1, with TRBD1 as a possible D gene (5 bases). Trimming removed 0 bases from V and 1 base from J, with 6 bases in between. The germline gives CDR1 MGHRA, CDR2 YSYEKL. The CDR3 is 14 residues long. The CDR3 here is CASSQEGPNTEAFF. The CDR3 DNA reads as TGCGCCAGCAGCCAAGAGGGGCCGAACACTGAAGCTTTCTTT.

The chain recombines TRBV27 with TRBJ2-3; 10 nucleotides match TRBD1. Germline assignment: CDR1 MNHEY and CDR2 SMNVEV (reference sequence). V was pared by 0 bases and J by 6 bases, with 0 bases of the junction left unmatched. This CDR3 contains 14 residues. CDR3 DNA sequence: TGTGCCAGCAGTTTATCGGGACAGGGGGATACGCAGTATTTT. Translated: CASSLSGQGDTQYF.

The V call is TRBV18, the J call TRBJ2-7; TRBD1 agrees at 8 bases. The CDR3 loop spans 15 amino acids. With 6 bases clipped from V and 0 bases from J, the junction kept 7 bases outside the gene matches. CDR1 is KGHSH and CDR2 is LQKENI in the germline V gene. The CDR3 sequence: CASSQGTGDSYEQYF. CDR3 coding DNA: TGTGCCAGCTCCCAGGGGACAGGCGACTCCTACGAGCAGTACTTC.

The sample holds a few counts of this clone. The same CDR3 arises from other DNA sequences in this sample as well. This chain links TRBV9 with TRBJ1-1; D ambiguous. V was pared by 0 bases and J by 2 bases, with 5 bases between. The CDR3 runs to 13 residues. In germline, CDR1 is SGDLS, CDR2 YYNGEE. CDR3 bases: TGTGCCAGCAGCGTAGGACCCAACACTGAAGCTTTCTTT. Amino acids: CASSVGPNTEAFF.

The chain joins TRBV7-8 to TRBJ2-7, with TRBD2 identical over 10 bases. Germline CDR1 is SGHVS and CDR2 is FQNEAQ. The J segment lost 5 bases and the V segment lost 2 bases, leaving 3 bases of the junction unmatched. The CDR3 extends over 14 amino acids. The CDR3 protein is CASSLLAGDHEQYF. CDR3 bases: TGTGCCAGCAGCTTACTAGCGGGAGACCACGAGCAGTACTTC.

The V gene is TRBV4-2, the J gene TRBJ2-2; possible D gene TRBD2, 6 bases. Trimming cost V 0 bases and J 2 bases, with 16 bases left between them. Germline V lookup: CDR1 LGHNA, CDR2 YNFKEQ. This CDR3 spans 18 amino acids. CDR3 nucleotide sequence: TGTGCCAGCAGCCAAGAATCCCAGGGACTGCTTAACACCGGGGAGCTGTTTTTT. Protein sequence: CASSQESQGLLNTGELFF.

The rearrangement joins TRBV27 to TRBJ2-1; the match to TRBD2 covers 10 bases. V was clipped by 4 bases and J by 6 bases; unmatched bases: 6. The germline V gene encodes CDR1 MNHEY and CDR2 SMNVEV (reference sequence). The CDR3 has 15 amino acids. Here the CDR3 DNA reads TGTGCCAGCAGTTCCCTTAGCGGGAGGCTCAATGAGCAGTTCTTC. Translated: CASSSLSGRLNEQFF.

V usage is TRBV5-6 and J usage is TRBJ2-3; weak D call: TRBD1 (6 bases). CDR1 is SGHDT and CDR2 is YYEEEE in the germline V gene. Trimming removed 4 bases from V and 4 bases from J, with 19 bases in between. The CDR3 has 16 amino acids. CDR3 sequence (DNA): TGTGCCAGCAGCCCATTAGGAGCAGGGGCGGCAGATACGCAGTATTTT. It is translated as CASSPLGAGAADTQYF.

In this sample, this clone turned up once. For the CDR3, the DNA is TGCAGCGTTGAATGGGGATACGAGCAGTACTTC. This codes for CSVEWGYEQYF. The chain links TRBV29-1 to TRBJ2-5; D remains ambiguous. With the DNA end fitting TRBJ2-7 better, the J assignment may be wrong. Germline CDR1 is SQVTM and CDR2 is ANQGSEA. There are 11 residues in the CDR3.

This chain connects TRBV6-4 to TRBJ2-1, with TRBD2 identical over 13 bases. The CDR3 runs 16 residues. V trimming: 4 bases; J trimming: 7 bases; junction bases outside the gene matches: 7. Germline CDR1 reads MRHNA; CDR2 reads SNTAGT. The CDR3 nucleotides read TGTGCCAGCAGTGCCGGACTAGCGGGAGCGGGAAATGAGCAGTTCTTC. It is translated as CASSAGLAGAGNEQFF.

This sequence joins TRBV5-6 and TRBJ2-7, with D possibly TRBD1 on 5 matching bases. Germline V CDR1 and CDR2: SGHDT, YYEEEE. V lost 1 base to trimming and J lost 4 bases, with 12 bases between them. The CDR3 spans 14 residues. The CDR3 bases are TGTGCCAGCAGCTTGAGGGGCCTCTGGTACGAGCAGTACTTC. Encoded protein: CASSLRGLWYEQYF.